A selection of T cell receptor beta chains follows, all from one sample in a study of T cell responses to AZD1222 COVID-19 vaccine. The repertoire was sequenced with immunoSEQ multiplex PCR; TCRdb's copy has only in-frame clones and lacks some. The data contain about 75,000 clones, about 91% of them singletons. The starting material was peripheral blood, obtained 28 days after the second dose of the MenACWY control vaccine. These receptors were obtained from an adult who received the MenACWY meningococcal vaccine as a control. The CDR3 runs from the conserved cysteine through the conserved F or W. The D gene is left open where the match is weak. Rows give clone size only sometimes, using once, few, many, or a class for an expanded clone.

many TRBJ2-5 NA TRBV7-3 TGTGCCAGCAGCTCAACAGGCCCGGGAGAGACCCAGTACTTC CASSSTGPGETQYF
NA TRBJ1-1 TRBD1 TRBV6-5 TGTGCCAGCAGTCGAGGGGGACAGGGCTGGGGTGAAGCTTTCTTT CASSRGGQGWGEAFF
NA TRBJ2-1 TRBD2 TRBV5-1 TGCGCCAGCACCGGTGAAGCGGGGAGGGTCAATGAGCAGTTCTTC CASTGEAGRVNEQFF
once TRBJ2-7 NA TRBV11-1 TGTGCCAGCAGCTTATGGACTTCTCCTTCCTACGAGCAGTACTTC CASSLWTSPSYEQYF
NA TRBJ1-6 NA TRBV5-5 TGTGCCAGCACCCTAAGTACCCAGATAGGTGTAAGGAATTCACCCCTCCACTTT CASTLSTQIGVRNSPLHF
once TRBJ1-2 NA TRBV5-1 TGCGCCAGCAGCTTTACAGGACCCGGCTACACCTTC CASSFTGPGYTF
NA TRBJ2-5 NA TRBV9 TGTGCCAGCAGCGTAGAAGCTACAGGGTCGGAGACCCAGTACTTC CASSVEATGSETQYF
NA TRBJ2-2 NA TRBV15 TGTGCCACCAGCAGAGATAGGAGACAACCAGCCGGGGAGCTGTTTTTT CATSRDRRQPAGELFF
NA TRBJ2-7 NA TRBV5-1 TGCGCCAGCAGCCCTACTCTCCTTGACGTATACGAGCAGTACTTC CASSPTLLDVYEQYF
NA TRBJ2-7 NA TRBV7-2 TGTGCCAGCAGCTTAACCACCAGGACCAACTACGAGCAGTACTTC CASSLTTRTNYEQYF
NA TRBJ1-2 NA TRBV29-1 TGCAGCGTTGAGGCCAACACTGGCTACACCTTC CSVEANTGYTF
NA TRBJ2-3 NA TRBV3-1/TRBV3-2 TGTGCCGCCTCAACCCTGGGGGGGGCCAAAGATACGCAGTATTTT CAASTLGGAKDTQYF
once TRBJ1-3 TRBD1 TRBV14 TGTGCCAGCAGCCAGATCGGACAGGGAAGTGGAAACACCATATATTTT CASSQIGQGSGNTIYF
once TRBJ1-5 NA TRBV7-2 TGTGCCAGCAGCTTATCCCCTCCTACAGGGTATAGCAATCAGCCCCAGCATTTT CASSLSPPTGYSNQPQHF
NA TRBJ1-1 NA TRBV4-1 TGCGCCAGCAGCCAAGATACTCGAAGTGGGCACACAGGGAGGGTTGAAGCTTTCTTT CASSQDTRSGHTGRVEAFF
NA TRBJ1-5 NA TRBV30 TGTGCCTGGAGTGTACCCCCAGGGGCCGGCCAGCCCCAGCATTTT CAWSVPPGAGQPQHF
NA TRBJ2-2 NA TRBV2 TGTGCCAGCAGTGAGATGGGAGTCGGCACCGGGGAGCTGTTTTTT CASSEMGVGTGELFF
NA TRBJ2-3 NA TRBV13 TGTGCCAGCAGAACGAGCCAAAACAGGGGAGGGGCAGATACGCAGTATTTT CASRTSQNRGGADTQYF
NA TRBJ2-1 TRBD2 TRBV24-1 TGTGCCACCAGTGATCACCCTCTAGCGGGGGGCAACAATGAGCAGTTCTTC CATSDHPLAGGNNEQFF
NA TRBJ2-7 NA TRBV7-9 TGTGCCAGCAGCCGGACCGTGACACCCTACGAGCAGTACTTC CASSRTVTPYEQYF
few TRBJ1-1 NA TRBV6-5 TGTGCCAGCAGTTGGGTAAGTCCCGCGGGGACTGAAGCTTTCTTT CASSWVSPAGTEAFF
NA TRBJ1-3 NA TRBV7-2 TGTGCCAGCAGCTTAAGTAGGGGGGGCGCCTCTGGAAACACCATATATTTT CASSLSRGGASGNTIYF
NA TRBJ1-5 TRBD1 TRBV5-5 TGTGCCAGCAGCCTTCGACAGGGACCCTATCAGCCCCAGCATTTT CASSLRQGPYQPQHF
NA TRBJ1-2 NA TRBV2 TGTGCCAGCAGAACACAGGGCCACTATGGCTACACCTTC CASRTQGHYGYTF
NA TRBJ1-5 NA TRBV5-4 TGTGCCAGCAGCTTGGACAAGTATCAGCCCCAGCATTTT CASSLDKYQPQHF
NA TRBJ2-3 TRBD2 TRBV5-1 TGCGCCAGCAGCTTGGACGGACTAGAGGCAGATACGCAGTATTTT CASSLDGLEADTQYF
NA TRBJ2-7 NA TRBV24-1 TGTGCCACCAGTGACTTCTACGAGCAGTACTTC CATSDFYEQYF
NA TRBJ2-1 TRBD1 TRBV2 TGTGCCAGCAGTGAGGGACAGAGCTCCTACAATGAGCAGTTCTTC CASSEGQSSYNEQFF
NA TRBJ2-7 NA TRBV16 TGTGCCAGCAGCCAATTCCACGAGCAGTACTTC CASSQFHEQYF
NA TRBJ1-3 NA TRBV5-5 TGTGCCAGCAGCCCCCTTGAACCTTCTGGAAACACCATATATTTT CASSPLEPSGNTIYF
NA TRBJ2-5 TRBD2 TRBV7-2 TGTGCCAGCAGCTTAGTAGCGGGGGATGAGACCCAGTACTTC CASSLVAGDETQYF
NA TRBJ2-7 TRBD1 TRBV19 TGTGCCAGTAGTACCACCGGGACAGCCCCCCCCTACGAGCAGTACTTC CASSTTGTAPPYEQYF
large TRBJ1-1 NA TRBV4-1 TGCGCCAGCAGCACGAGAACAGAGAACACTGAAGCTTTCTTT CASSTRTENTEAFF
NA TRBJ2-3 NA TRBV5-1 TGCGCCAGCAGCTTGGAACCGCGGGGAGCTAGCACAGATACGCAGTATTTT CASSLEPRGASTDTQYF
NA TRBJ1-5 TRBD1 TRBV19 TGTGCCAGTAGTCCGGGACAGCACCTCAATCAGCCCCAGCATTTT CASSPGQHLNQPQHF
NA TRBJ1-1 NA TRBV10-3 TGTGCCATCAGTGATAGGGACACTGAAGCTTTCTTT CAISDRDTEAFF
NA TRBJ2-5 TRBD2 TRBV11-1 TGTGCCAGCAGCCATCGGACTAGCGGGGGGGAGACCCAGTACTTC CASSHRTSGGETQYF
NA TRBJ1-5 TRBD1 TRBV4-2 TGTGCCAGCAGCCAAGGGGACAGGGTTAATCAGCCCCAGCATTTT CASSQGDRVNQPQHF
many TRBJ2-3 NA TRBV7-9 TGTGCCAGCCTTCATTCCCGGGGCGACACAGATACGCAGTATTTT CASLHSRGDTDTQYF
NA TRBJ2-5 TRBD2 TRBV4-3 TGCGCCAGCAGCCCCCGGACTAGCGGGGAGGGGACCCAGTACTTC CASSPRTSGEGTQYF
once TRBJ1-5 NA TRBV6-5 TGTGCCAGCAGTCCGGGACAAGTGGCTAGGGGGCCCCAGCATTTT CASSPGQVARGPQHF
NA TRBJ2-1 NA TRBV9 TGTGCCAGCAGCGTCTCATCGCACAGGGACGGGAGGAATGAGCAGTTCTTC CASSVSSHRDGRNEQFF
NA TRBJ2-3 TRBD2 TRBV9 TGTGCCAGCAGCGTAGGTGCGGGGGGCACAGATACGCAGTATTTT CASSVGAGGTDTQYF
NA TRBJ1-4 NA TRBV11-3 TGTGCCAGCAGCAGGTCTCCAAAGGACCCGGGAGAAAAACTGTTTTTT CASSRSPKDPGEKLFF
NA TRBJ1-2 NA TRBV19 TGTGCCAGTAGTATAGGTTGGAGAGATGGTGGCTACACCTTC CASSIGWRDGGYTF
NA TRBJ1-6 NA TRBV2 TGTGCCAGCAGCCGCACTTATAATTCACCCCTCCACTTT CASSRTYNSPLHF
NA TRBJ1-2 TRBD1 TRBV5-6 TGTGCCAGCAGCTTGTGGTGGTCCCAGGGGGCGCATGGCTACACCTTC CASSLWWSQGAHGYTF
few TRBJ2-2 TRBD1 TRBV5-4 TGTGCCAGCAGCCGGTGGACAGGGGGTAAGGAGGAGCTGTTTTTT CASSRWTGGKEELFF
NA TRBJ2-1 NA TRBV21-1 TGTGCCAGCAGCAACCGGACAGAATACAATGAGCAGTTCTTC CASSNRTEYNEQFF
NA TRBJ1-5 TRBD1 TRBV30 TGTGCCTGGAGCGCGGGACAGGGCAATCAGCCCCAGCATTTT CAWSAGQGNQPQHF
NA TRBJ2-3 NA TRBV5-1 TGCGCCAGCAGCTTGGAACCCAGGGAGGGCACAGATACGCAGTATTTT CASSLEPREGTDTQYF
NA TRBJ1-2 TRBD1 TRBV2 TGTGCCAGCAGTGATGGGCAGGGGGCGAATGGCTACACCTTC CASSDGQGANGYTF
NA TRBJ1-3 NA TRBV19 TGTGCCAGTAGTACCCCGGGTTCTGGAAACACCATATATTTT CASSTPGSGNTIYF
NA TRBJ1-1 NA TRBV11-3 TGTGCCAGCAGCACGGGAGGCAAGAACACTGAAGCTTTCTTT CASSTGGKNTEAFF
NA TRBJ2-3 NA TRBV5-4 TGTGCCAGCAGCTTTGGCGGGGCCTCCACAGATACGCAGTATTTT CASSFGGASTDTQYF